Presented here are 2 T cell receptor beta chains from one specimen sequenced in a study of cytomegalovirus exposure and HLA in healthy donors. Use of 60 Vbeta and 13 Jbeta primers characterized the PCR. Sequenced by immunoSEQ multiplex PCR; TCRdb stores in-frame clones only, minus some. The profile shows some 150,000 clones, around 80% of them singletons. The sample consisted of PBMCs. The receptors derive from a woman between 50 and 59 years old in good health and CMV-seropositive.

This sequence joins TRBV6-5 and TRBJ1-2, with TRBD1 matching 9 bases. CDR3 length: 16 residues. V lost 0 bases, J lost 2 bases, and 4 bases stayed unmatched. Looked up from germline, CDR1 is MNHEY and CDR2 is SVGAGI. CDR3 DNA sequence: TGTGCCAGCAGTTACTCGGGACAGGGAATGAACTATGGCTACACCTTC. The encoded protein is CASSYSGQGMNYGYTF.

The chain is built from TRBV28 and TRBJ1-3; the D gene is possibly TRBD1 (6 bases). CDR1 is MDHEN and CDR2 is SYDVKM in the germline V gene. CDR3 length: 16 amino acids. V was clipped by 4 bases and J by 0 bases, with 13 bases between them. The CDR3 DNA sequence: TGTGCCAGCAGTTCCAGGGGTCATGCCTCTGGAAACACCATATATTTT. This gives the protein CASSSRGHASGNTIYF.